Here is one T cell receptor (beta chain) with its context. This clonotype was seen a handful of times. Its target antigen remains unknown. The input lacks base qualities; no much larger clone sits a single base away. Library construction relied on 5' RACE. Instrument used: NextSeq 500. The TCR library protocol attached a unique molecular identifier to each TCR cDNA molecule to allow correction of PCR and sequencing errors. As for the authors' bioinformatics: TCR identification, UMI-based error correction and CDR3 extraction were all carried out with Decombinator tools. Expanded TCRs were defined as those above a frequency of 2 per 1,000, corresponding to the top 1% of the tumor frequency distribution. Rényi diversity was computed with the R vegan package after subsampling each repertoire 100 times to 5,000 TCRs. CDR3 similarity networks were built from amino acid triplet string-kernel similarity, with CDR3s being connected when pairwise similarity was above 0.82. TCRdb trimmed public reads at Q25 via fastp, called clones via MiXCR and kept in-frame beta chains. Identical CDR3 proteins give one entry, which carries the most common genes and DNA. In this record, the V and J calls reflect TCRdb's handling and not the investigators' own analysis. This sample comprises about 45,000 distinct CDR3 sequences, about an eighth of them detected only once. The top ten constitute 50% to 65% of the sample.

This sample was taken from a study of spatial heterogeneity in lung cancer (dated by TCRdb to the late 2010s). Regarding the research as a whole: Beta-chain transcripts were consistently detected in greater numbers than alpha-chain transcripts, which likely reflects a higher abundance of beta-chain transcripts. In the raw uncorrected reads, each unique combination of TCR and UMI appeared more than ten times on average. The study quantitatively compared TCR alpha and beta repertoires across multiple tumor regions, matched nontumor lung and blood in non-small cell lung cancer. The study linked features of the TCR repertoire to counts of nonsynonymous mutations, which were determined by whole-exome sequencing of tumor tissue. Both alpha and beta chains were TCR-sequenced in roughly 200 tumor regions, around 64 matched nontumor lung samples and roughly 50 PBMC samples obtained at surgery. The full study reports these points: Ubiquitous expanded tumor TCRs were detected in blood more often at tumor resection than at routine follow-up. Additional single-cell paired TCR alpha and beta sequencing was considered necessary to confirm, at a functional level, the hypothesis that regional TCRs recognize regional mutations.

Reading the label with the study, this specimen's time point is: sample taken at primary tumor resection. Samples were obtained from about 69 patients with early-stage, untreated non-small cell lung cancer from the lung TRACERx cohort. For TCR sequencing, whole RNA was extracted from tumor and nontumor lung tissue, or from cryopreserved PBMC samples, and no cell sorting was done. Only patients with enough RNA available from two or more tumor regions were chosen for TCR sequencing. Including cysteine and phenylalanine, the CDR3 has 15 amino acids. This entry keeps only the CDR3 DNA: 45 bases, framed from base 1. For this chain, trimming is 0 bases at the V end and 1 base at the J end, and the number of junction bases without a gene match is 0. The germline V gene specifies SGHRS as CDR1 and YFSETQ as CDR2.

The source is a male donor with early-stage non-small cell lung cancer. The chain links TRBV5-1 with TRBJ2-5, and 10 junction bases match TRBD2. The sample consisted of PBMCs, taken at surgery. The DNA is TGCGCCAGCAGCTTGGGGACTAGCGGCCAAGAGACCCAGTACTTC. The encoded protein is CASSLGTSGQETQYF. Here the CDR3 is joined to the reference TRBV5-1 and TRBJ2-5 genes, and the full variable domain is: KAGVTQTPRYLIKTRGQQVTLSCSPISGHRSVSWYQQTPGQGLQFLFEYFSETQRNKGNFPGRFSGRQFSNSRSEMNVSTLELGDSALYLCASSLGTSGQETQYFGPGTRLLVL.